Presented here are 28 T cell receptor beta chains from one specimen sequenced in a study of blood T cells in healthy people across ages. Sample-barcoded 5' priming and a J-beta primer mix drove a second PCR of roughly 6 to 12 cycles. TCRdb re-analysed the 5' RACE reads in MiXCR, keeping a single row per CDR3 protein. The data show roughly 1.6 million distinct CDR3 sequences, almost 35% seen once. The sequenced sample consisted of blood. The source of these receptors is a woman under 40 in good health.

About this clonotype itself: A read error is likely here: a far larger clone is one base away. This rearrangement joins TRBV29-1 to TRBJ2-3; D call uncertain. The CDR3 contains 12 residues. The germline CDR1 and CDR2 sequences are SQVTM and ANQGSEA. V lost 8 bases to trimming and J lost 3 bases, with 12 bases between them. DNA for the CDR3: TGCAGCACCACGTCCGGGACAGATACGCAGTATTTT. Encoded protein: CSTTSGTDTQYF.

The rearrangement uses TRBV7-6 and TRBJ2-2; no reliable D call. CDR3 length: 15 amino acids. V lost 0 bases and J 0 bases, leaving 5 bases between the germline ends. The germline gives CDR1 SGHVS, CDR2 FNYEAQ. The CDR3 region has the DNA TGTGCCAGCAGCTTAGCCCCAGCGAACACCGGGGAGCTGTTTTTT. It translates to CASSLAPANTGELFF. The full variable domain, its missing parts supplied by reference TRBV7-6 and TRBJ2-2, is GAGVSQSPRYKVTKRGQDVALRCDPISGHVSLYWYRQALGQGPEFLTYFNYEAQQDKSGLPNDRFSAERPEGSISTLTIQRTEQRDSAMYRCASSLAPANTGELFFGEGSRLTVL.

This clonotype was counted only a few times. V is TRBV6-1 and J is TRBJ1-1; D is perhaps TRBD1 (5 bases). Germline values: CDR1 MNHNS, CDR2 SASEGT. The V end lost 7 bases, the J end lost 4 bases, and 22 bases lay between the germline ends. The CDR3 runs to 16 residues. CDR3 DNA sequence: TGTGCCAGCACGGACGTAATCCGGACATTCGTCACTGAAGCTTTCTTT. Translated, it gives CASTDVIRTFVTEAFF.

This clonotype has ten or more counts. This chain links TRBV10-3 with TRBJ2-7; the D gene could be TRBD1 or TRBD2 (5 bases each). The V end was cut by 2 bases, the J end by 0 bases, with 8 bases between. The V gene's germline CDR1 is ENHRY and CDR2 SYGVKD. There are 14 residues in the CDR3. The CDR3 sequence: CAISETGASYEQYF. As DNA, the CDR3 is TGTGCCATCAGTGAGACCGGGGCCTCCTACGAGCAGTACTTC.

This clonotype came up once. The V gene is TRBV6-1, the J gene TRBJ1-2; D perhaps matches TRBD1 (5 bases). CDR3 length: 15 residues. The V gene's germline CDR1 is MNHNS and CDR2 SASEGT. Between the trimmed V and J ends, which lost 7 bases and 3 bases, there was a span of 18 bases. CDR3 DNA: TGTGCCAGCACTAGCTCCCGGGGCCGAGACTATGGCTACACCTTC. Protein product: CASTSSRGRDYGYTF.

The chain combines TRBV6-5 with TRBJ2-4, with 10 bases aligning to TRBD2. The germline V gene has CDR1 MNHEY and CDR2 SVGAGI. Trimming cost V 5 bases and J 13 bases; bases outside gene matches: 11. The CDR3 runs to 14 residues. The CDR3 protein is CASSESGRGWEQYF. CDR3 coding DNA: TGTGCCAGCAGTGAGAGCGGGAGGGGCTGGGAGCAGTACTTC.

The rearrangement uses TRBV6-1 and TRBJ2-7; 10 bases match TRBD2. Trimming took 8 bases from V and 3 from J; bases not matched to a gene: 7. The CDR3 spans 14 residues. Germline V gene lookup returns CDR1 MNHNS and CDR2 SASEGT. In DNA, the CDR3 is TGTGCCAGCGAGGGAGTAGCGGGAGGCTACGAGCAGTACTTC. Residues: CASEGVAGGYEQYF.

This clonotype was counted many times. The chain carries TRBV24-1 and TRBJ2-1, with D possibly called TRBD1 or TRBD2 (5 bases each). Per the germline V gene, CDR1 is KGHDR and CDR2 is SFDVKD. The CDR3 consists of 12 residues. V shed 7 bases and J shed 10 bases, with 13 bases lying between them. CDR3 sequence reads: CATSSTRTEQFF. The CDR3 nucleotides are TGTGCCACCAGCTCTACTAGGACAGAGCAGTTCTTC.

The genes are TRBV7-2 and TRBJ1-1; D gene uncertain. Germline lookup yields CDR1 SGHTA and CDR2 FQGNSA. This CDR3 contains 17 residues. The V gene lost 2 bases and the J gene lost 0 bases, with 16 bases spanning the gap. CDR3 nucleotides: TGTGCCAGCAGCTTACTTCCCCCAAAAGCAATGAACACTGAAGCTTTCTTT. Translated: CASSLLPPKAMNTEAFF.

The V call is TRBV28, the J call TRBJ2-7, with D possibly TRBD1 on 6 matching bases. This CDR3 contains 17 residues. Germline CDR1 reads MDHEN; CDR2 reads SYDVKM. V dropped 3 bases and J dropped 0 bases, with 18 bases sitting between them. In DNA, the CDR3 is TGTGCCAGCAGTTTTCCATCCCACAGGGTAGTCTCCTACGAGCAGTACTTC. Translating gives CASSFPSHRVVSYEQYF.

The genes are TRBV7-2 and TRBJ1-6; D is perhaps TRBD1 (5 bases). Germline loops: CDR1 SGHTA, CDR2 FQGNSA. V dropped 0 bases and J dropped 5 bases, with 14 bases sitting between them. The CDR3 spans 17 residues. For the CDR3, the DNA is TGTGCCAGCAGCTTAGCCGGCAGGGTCGTAAATAATTCACCCCTCCACTTT. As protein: CASSLAGRVVNNSPLHF.

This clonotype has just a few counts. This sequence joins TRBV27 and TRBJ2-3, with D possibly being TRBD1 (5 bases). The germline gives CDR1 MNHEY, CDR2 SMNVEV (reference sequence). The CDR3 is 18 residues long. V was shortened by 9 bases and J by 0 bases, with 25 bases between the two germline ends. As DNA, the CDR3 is TGTGCCAGTGGAGTCCCAGGGTTTCCCTCGACTAGCACAGATACGCAGTATTTT. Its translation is CASGVPGFPSTSTDTQYF.

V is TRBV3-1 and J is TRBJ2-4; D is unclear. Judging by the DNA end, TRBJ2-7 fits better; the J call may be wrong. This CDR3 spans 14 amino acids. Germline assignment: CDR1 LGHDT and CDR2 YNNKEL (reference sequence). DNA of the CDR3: TGTGCCAGCAGCCAAGGACTCAACCGCTTCGAGCAGTACTTC. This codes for CASSQGLNRFEQYF.

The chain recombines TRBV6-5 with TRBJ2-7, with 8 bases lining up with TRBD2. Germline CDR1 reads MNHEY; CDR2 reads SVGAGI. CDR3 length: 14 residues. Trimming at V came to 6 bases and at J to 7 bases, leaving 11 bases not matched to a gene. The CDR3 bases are TGTGCCAGCAGCGTAGGGGGACTAGGGATGGAGCAGTACTTC. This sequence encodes CASSVGGLGMEQYF.

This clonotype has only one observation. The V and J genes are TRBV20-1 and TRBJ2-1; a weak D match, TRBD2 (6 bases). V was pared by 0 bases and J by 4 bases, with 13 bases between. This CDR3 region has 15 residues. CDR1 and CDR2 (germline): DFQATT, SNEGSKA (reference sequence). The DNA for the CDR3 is TGCAGTGCTAGAGAACGGGGGAAGAAGTACAATGAGCAGTTCTTC. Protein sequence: CSARERGKKYNEQFF.

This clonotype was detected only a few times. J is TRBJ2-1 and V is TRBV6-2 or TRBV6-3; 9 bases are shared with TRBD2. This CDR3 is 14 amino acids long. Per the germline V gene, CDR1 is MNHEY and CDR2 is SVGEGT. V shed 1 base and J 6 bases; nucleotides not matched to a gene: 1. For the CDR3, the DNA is TGTGCCAGCAGTTACTTACTAGCGGGCAATGAGCAGTTCTTC. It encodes CASSYLLAGNEQFF.

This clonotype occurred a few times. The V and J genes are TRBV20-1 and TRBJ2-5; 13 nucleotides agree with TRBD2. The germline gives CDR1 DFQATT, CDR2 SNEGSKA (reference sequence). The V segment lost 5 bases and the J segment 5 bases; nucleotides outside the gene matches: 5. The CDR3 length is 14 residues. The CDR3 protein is CSAPLLAGGETQYF. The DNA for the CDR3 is TGCAGTGCTCCGCTACTAGCGGGAGGGGAGACCCAGTACTTC.

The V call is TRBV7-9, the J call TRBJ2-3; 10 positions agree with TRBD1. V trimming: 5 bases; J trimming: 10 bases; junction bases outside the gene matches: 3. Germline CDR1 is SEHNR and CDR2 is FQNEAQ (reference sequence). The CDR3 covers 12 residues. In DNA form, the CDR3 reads TGTGCCAGCAGCGGGACAGGGGAATCGCAGTATTTT. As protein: CASSGTGESQYF.

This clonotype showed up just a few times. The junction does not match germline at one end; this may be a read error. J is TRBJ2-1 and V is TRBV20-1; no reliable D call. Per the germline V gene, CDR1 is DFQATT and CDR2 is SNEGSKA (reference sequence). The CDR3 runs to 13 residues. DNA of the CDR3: TGTAGTGCTCCGACGGACTCCTACAATGAGCAGTTCTTC. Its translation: CSAPTDSYNEQFF.

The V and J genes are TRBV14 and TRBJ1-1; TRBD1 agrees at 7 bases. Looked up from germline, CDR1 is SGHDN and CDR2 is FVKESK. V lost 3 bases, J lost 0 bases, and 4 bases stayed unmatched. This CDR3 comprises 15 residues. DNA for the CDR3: TGTGCCAGCAGCCAGTGGGACAGAATGAACACTGAAGCTTTCTTT. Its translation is CASSQWDRMNTEAFF.

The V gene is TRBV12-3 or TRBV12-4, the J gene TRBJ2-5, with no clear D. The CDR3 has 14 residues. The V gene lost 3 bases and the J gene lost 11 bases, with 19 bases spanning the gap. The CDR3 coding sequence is TGTGCCAGCAGTTTTCTTCTAATCTCCTACGGGCAGTACTTC. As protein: CASSFLLISYGQYF.

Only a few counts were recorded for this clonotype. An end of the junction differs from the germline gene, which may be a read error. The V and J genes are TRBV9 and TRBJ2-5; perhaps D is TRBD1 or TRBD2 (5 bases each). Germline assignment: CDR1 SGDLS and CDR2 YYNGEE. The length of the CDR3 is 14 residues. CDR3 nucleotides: TGTGCCAGCAGCGGTCGGTGGGACGCGGAGATCCAGTACTTC. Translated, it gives CASSGRWDAEIQYF.

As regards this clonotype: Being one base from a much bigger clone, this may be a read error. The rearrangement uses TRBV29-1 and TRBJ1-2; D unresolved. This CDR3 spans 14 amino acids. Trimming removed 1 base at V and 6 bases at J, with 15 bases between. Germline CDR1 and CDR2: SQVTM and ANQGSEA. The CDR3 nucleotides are TGCAGCGTTGAAGGGTTCGTAAAGTGCCATGGCTACACCTTC. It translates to CSVEGFVKCHGYTF.

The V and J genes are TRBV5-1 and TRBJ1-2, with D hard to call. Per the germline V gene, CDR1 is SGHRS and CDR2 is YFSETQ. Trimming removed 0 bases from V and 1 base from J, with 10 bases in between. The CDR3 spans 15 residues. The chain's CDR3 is CASSLEYAFNYGYTF. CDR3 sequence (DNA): TGCGCCAGCAGCTTGGAATACGCGTTTAACTATGGCTACACCTTC.

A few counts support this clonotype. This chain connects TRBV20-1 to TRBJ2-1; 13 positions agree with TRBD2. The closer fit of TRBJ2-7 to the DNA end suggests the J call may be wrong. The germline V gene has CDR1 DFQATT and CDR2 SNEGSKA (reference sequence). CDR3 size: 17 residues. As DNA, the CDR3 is TGCAGTGCTAGAGATAGGACTAGCGGGAGCACCTACAATGAGCAGTACTTC. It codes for CSARDRTSGSTYNEQYF.

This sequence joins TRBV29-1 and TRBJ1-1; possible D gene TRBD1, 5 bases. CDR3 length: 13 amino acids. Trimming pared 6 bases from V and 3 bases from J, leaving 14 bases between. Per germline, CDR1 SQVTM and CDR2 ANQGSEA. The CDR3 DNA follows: TGCAGCGTCCTAAAGGACACCTACACTGAAGCTTTCTTT. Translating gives CSVLKDTYTEAFF.

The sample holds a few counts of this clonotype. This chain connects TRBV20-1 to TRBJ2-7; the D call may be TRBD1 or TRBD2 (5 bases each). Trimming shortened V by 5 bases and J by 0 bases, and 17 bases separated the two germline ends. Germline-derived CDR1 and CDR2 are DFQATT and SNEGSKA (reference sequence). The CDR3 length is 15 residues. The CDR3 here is CSAVVLRDGSYEQYF. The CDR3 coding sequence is TGCAGTGCTGTAGTACTACGGGACGGCTCCTACGAGCAGTACTTC.

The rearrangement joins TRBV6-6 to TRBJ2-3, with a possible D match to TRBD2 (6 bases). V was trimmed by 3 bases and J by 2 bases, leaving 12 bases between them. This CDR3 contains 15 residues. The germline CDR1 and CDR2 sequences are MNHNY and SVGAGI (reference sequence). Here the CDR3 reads CASSYRGRYTDTQYF. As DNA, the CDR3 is TGTGCCAGCAGTTATCGGGGGAGGTACACAGATACGCAGTATTTT.